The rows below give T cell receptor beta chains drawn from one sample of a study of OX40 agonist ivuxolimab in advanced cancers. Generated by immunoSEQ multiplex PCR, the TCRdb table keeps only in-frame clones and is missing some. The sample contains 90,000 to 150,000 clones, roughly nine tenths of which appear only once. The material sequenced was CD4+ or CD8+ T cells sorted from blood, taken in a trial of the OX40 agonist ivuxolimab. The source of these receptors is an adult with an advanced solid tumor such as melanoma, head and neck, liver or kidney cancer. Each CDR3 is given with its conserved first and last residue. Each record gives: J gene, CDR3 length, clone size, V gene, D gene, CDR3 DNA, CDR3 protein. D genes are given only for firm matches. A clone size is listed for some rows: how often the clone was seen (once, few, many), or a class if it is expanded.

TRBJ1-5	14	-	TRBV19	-	TGTGCCAGTAGTAGCGGGGGGAGCAATCAGCCCCAGCATTTT	CASSSGGSNQPQHF
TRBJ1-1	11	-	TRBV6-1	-	TGTGCCAGCAGTGAAGTGAGGGAAGCTTTCTTT	CASSEVREAFF
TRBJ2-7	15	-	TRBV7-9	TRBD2	TGTGCCAGCAGCCCCCTAGCGGGGGGCTTCTACGAGCAGTACTTC	CASSPLAGGFYEQYF
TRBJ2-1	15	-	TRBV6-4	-	TGTGCCAGCAGTGACAATTCTGGGGTCCACAATGAGCAGTTCTTC	CASSDNSGVHNEQFF
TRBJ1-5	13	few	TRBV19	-	TGTGCCAGTAGTCAGGACCCTTATCAGCCCCAGCATTTT	CASSQDPYQPQHF
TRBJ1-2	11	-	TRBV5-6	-	TGTGCCAGCAGCTCCCTCTATGGCTACACCTTC	CASSSLYGYTF
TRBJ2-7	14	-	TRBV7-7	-	TGTGCTAGCAGCTTAGAGCAAGGAGCCTACGAGCAGTACTTC	CASSLEQGAYEQYF
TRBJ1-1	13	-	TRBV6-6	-	TGTGCCAGCTCCCAAGGTTGGTTCGCTGAAGCTTTCTTT	CASSQGWFAEAFF
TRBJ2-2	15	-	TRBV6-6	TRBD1	TGTGCCAGCACGGTACAGGGGACGGGCACCGGGGAGCTGTTTTTT	CASTVQGTGTGELFF
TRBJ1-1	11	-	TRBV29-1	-	TGCAGCGGGGGGGGAAACACTGAAGCTTTCTTT	CSGGGNTEAFF
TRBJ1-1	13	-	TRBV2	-	TGTGCCAGCAGTGAACACATGAACACTGAAGCTTTCTTT	CASSEHMNTEAFF
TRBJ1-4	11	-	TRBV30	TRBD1	TGTGCCGGGGGGACAGGACGAAAACTGTTTTTT	CAGGTGRKLFF
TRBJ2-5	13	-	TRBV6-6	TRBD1	TGTGCCAGCAGGGACAGGGCACAAGAGACCCAGTACTTC	CASRDRAQETQYF
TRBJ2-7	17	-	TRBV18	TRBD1	TGTGCCAGCTCACCCCCGTCGGTGACAGGGGACGGTCTACGGCAGTACTTC	CASSPPSVTGDGLRQYF
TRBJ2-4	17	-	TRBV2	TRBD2	TGTGCCAGCAACGAGAGGGTAGCGGGGGTGGGCAAAAACATTCAGTACTTC	CASNERVAGVGKNIQYF
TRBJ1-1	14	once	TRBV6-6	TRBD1	TGTGCCAGCACGGGAGACAGGGGGCCAACTGAAGCTTTCTTT	CASTGDRGPTEAFF
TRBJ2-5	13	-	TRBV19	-	TGTGCCAGTAGTATCTATAACGAAGAGACCCAGTACTTC	CASSIYNEETQYF
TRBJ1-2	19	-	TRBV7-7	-	TGTGCCAGCAGCTTAAGTTCAGGGACTATAACCAAAGACAACTATGGCTACACCTTC	CASSLSSGTITKDNYGYTF
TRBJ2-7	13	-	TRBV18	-	TGTGCCAGCTCACTTTTGCGGGGCTACGAGCAGTACTTC	CASSLLRGYEQYF
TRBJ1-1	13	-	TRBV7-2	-	TGTGCCAGCAGCACTCCCGGGAACACTGAAGCTTTCTTT	CASSTPGNTEAFF
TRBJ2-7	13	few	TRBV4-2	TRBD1	TGTGCCAGCAGCCAGGTCCCGGGACAGGGCGGGGACTTC	CASSQVPGQGGDF
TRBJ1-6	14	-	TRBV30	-	TGTGCCTGGAGTGTCTTAGTCTATAATTCACCCCTCCACTTT	CAWSVLVYNSPLHF
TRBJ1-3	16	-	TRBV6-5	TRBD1	TGTGCCAGCAGTTACTCGGACAGGGCAGCTGGAAACACCATATATTTT	CASSYSDRAAGNTIYF
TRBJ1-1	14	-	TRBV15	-	TGTGCCACCAGCAGCGACAGTACGGGGACTGAAGCTTTCTTT	CATSSDSTGTEAFF
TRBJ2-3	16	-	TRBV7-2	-	TGTGCCAGCAGCTCCCAAGGGGGACTAAGCACAGATACGCAGTATTTT	CASSSQGGLSTDTQYF
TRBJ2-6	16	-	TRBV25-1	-	TGTGCCAGCAGTGAATTTTCCCGGGGTGGGGCCAACGTCCTGACTTTC	CASSEFSRGGANVLTF
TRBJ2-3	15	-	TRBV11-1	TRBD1	TGTGCCAGCAGCTTAGGGACAGGGGGTAGAGATACGCAGTATTTT	CASSLGTGGRDTQYF
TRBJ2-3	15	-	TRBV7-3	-	TGTGCCAGCAGCCTAATGGCAACAAAGTCGGATACGCAGTATTTT	CASSLMATKSDTQYF
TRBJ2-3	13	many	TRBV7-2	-	TGTGCCAGCAGCTTCCGTGGGACAGATACGCAGTATTTT	CASSFRGTDTQYF
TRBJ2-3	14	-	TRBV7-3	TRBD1	TGTGCCAGCAGTCCCGACAGGGGAGCAGATACGCAGTATTTT	CASSPDRGADTQYF
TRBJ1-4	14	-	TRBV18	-	TGTGCCAGCTCACCGAGGGAGGCTAATGAAAAACTGTTTTTT	CASSPREANEKLFF
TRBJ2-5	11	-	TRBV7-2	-	TGTGCCAGCAGCTCTTACGAGACCCAGTACTTC	CASSSYETQYF
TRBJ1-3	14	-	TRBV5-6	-	TGTGCCAGCAGCTTGCGGGGACCTGGGAACACCATATATTTT	CASSLRGPGNTIYF
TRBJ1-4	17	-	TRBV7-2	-	TGTGCCAGCAGCTCCGCGGGAGGGAGGGCCCTCAATGAAAAACTGTTTTTT	CASSSAGGRALNEKLFF
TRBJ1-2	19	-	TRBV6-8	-	TGTGCCAGCAGCATTGAATTTACCCGGGACGCAGGGATCCTCTATGGCTACACCTTC	CASSIEFTRDAGILYGYTF
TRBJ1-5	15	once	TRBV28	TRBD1	TGTGCCAGCAGTTACCAACAGGGGGGGAATCAGCCCCAGCATTTT	CASSYQQGGNQPQHF
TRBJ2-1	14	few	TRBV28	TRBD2	TGTGCCAGCAGGAGCGGGGGGACCTACAATGAGCAGTTCTTC	CASRSGGTYNEQFF
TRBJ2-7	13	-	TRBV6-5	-	TGTGCCAGCAGTTACTCGGACTTCTACGAGCAGTACTTC	CASSYSDFYEQYF
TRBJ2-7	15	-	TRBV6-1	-	TGTGCCAGCAGTGTACTCGTTACGGGGGCGGCCGAGCAGTACTTC	CASSVLVTGAAEQYF
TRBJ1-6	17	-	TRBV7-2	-	TGTGCCAGCAGCCTAGCAAATCCGAGCTCCTATAATTCACCCCTCCACTTT	CASSLANPSSYNSPLHF
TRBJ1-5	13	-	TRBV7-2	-	TGTGCCAGCAGCTTAGGGAGGGAGCAGCCCCAGCATTTT	CASSLGREQPQHF
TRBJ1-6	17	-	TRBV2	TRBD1	TGTGCCAGCAGTGAAGCACGACCGGGACAGGGTAATTCACCCCTCCACTTT	CASSEARPGQGNSPLHF
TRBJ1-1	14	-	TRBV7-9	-	TGTGCCAGCAGCTCAGGGGCTGGGAACACTGAAGCTTTCTTT	CASSSGAGNTEAFF
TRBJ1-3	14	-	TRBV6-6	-	TGTGCCAGCAGTTACATGGGAGGTGGAAACACCATATATTTT	CASSYMGGGNTIYF
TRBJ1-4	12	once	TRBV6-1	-	TGTGCCAGCAGGGAGGCCGCCGGACCAGTCTATTTT	CASREAAGPVYF
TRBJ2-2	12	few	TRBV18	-	TGTGCCAGCTCACCACCCACCGGGGAGCTGTTTTTT	CASSPPTGELFF
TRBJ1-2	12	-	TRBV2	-	TGTGCCAGCAACGCAGAAACCTATGGCTACACCTTC	CASNAETYGYTF
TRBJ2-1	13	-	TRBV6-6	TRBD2	TGTGCCAGCAGTTTAGCGGGGGAGGGGGAGCAGTTCTTC	CASSLAGEGEQFF
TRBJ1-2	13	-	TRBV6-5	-	TGTGCCAGCAGTTACTCGGAGAATACGGGCTACACCTTC	CASSYSENTGYTF
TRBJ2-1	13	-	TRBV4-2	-	TGTGCCACTCAAAATACTATGCAGAATGAGCAGTTCTTC	CATQNTMQNEQFF
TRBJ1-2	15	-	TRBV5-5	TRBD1	TGTGCCAGCAGCGGGGGACAGGCCGAGTTCTATGGCTACACCTTC	CASSGGQAEFYGYTF
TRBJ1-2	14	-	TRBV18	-	TGTGCCAGCTCACCCTGGGCGACCGGCTATGGCTACACCTTC	CASSPWATGYGYTF
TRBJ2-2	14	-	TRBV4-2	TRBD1	TGTGCCAGCAGGGACAGGCGCACCACCGGGGAGCTGTTTTTT	CASRDRRTTGELFF
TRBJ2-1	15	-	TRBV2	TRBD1	TGTGCCAGCAGGAGACAGGGATTAGGGTACAATGAGCAGTTCTTC	CASRRQGLGYNEQFF